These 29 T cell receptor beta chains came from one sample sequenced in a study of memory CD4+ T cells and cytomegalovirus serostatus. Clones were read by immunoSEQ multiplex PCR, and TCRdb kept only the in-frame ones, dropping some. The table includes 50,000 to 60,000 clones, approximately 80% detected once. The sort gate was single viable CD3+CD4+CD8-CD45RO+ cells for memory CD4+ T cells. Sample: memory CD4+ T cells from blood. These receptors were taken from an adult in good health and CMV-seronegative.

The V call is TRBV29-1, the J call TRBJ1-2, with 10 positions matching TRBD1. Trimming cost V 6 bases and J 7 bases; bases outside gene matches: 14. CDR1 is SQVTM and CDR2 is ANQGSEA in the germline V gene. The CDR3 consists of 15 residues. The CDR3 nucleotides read TGCAGCGTCGCGGGACAGGGGCCCTCGGGTGGTGGCTACACCTTC. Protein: CSVAGQGPSGGGYTF.

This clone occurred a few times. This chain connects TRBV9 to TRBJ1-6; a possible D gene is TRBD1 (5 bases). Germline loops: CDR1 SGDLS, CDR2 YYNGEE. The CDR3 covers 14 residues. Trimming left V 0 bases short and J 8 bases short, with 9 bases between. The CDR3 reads CASSVGQGDSPLHF. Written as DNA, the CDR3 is TGTGCCAGCAGCGTAGGGCAGGGAGATTCACCCCTCCACTTT.

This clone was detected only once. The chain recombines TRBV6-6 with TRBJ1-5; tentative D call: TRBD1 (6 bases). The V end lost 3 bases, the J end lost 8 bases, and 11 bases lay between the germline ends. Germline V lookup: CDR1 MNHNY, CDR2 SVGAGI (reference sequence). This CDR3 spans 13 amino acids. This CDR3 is CASSYTGRKPQHF. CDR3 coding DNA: TGTGCCAGCAGTTATACAGGGCGTAAGCCCCAGCATTTT.

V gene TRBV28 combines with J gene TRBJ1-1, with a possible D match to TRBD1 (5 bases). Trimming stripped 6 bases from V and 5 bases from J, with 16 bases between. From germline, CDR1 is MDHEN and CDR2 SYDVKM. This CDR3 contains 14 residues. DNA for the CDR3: TGTGCCAGCAGGGCCGGGACGGCTCTTACTGAAGCTTTCTTT. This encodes CASRAGTALTEAFF.

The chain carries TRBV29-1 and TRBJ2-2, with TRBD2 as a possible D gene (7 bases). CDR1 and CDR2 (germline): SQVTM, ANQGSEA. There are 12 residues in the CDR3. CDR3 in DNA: TGCGGACACAGGGAGGGTACCGGGGAGCTGTTTTTT. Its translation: CGHREGTGELFF.

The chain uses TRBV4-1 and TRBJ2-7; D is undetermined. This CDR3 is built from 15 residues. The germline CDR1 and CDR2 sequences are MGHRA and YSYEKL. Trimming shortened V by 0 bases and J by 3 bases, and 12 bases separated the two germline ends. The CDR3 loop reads CASSQDIGRDYEQYF. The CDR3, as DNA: TGCGCCAGCAGCCAAGATATAGGCCGAGACTACGAGCAGTACTTC.

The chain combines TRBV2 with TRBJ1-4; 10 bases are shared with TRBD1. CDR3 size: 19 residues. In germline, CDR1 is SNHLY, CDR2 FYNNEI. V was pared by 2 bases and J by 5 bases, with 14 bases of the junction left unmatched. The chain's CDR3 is CASSEYTLTRGQGNEKLFF. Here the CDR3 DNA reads TGTGCCAGCAGTGAATACACGCTCACTCGGGGACAGGGGAATGAAAAACTGTTTTTT.

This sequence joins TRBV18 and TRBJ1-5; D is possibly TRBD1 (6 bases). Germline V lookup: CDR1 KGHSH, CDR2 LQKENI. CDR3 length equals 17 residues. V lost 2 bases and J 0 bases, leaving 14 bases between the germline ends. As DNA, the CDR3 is TGTGCCAGCTCACCATCGATGGGGGGGGCTAGCAATCAGCCCCAGCATTTT. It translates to CASSPSMGGASNQPQHF.

The CDR3 bases are TGTGCCAGCAGTCCGAGCGGGACAGGGGTCGACTATGGCTACACCTTC. Protein sequence: CASSPSGTGVDYGYTF. The V and J genes are TRBV28 and TRBJ1-2, with 10 bases that match TRBD1. The CDR3 is 16 residues long. Trimming at V came to 5 bases and at J to 3 bases, leaving 9 bases not matched to a gene. Germline V gene sequence: CDR1 MDHEN, CDR2 SYDVKM.

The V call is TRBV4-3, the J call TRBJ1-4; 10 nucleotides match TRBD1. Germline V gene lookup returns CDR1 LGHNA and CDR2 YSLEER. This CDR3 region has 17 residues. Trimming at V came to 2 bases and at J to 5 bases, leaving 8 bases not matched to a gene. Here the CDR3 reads CASSQHYGQGENEKLFF. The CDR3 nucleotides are TGCGCCAGCAGCCAACACTATGGACAGGGGGAAAATGAAAAACTGTTTTTT.

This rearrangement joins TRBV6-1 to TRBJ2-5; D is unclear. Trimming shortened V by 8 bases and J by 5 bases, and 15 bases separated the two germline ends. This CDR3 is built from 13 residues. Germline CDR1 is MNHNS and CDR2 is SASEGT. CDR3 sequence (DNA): TGTGCCAGCCCCCAATGGACGGTGGAGACCCAGTACTTC. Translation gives CASPQWTVETQYF.

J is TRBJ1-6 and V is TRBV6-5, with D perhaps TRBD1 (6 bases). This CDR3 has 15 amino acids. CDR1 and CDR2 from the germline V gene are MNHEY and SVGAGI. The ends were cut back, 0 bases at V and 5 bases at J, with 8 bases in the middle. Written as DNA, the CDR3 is TGTGCCAGCAGTTACTCGCGACAGGATAATTCACCCCTCCACTTT. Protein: CASSYSRQDNSPLHF.

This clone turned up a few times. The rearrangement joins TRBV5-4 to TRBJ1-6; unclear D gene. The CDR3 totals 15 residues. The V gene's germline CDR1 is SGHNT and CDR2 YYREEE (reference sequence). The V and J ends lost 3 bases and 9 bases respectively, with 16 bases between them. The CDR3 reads CASSSSGRLLSPLHF. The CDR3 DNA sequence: TGTGCCAGCAGCTCCTCCGGAAGACTACTTTCACCCCTCCACTTT.

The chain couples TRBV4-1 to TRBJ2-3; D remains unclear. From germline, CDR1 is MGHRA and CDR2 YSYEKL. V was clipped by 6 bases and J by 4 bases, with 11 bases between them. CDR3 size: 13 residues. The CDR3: CASSLGYSDTQYF. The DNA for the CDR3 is TGCGCCAGCAGTCTAGGTTACTCAGATACGCAGTATTTT.

This chain's CDR3 is CASSLETGGVDTQYF. Written as DNA, the CDR3 is TGTGCCAGCAGCTTAGAGACAGGGGGCGTGGATACGCAGTATTTT. The chain links TRBV7-6 to TRBJ2-3; 10 nucleotides match TRBD1. Trimming at V came to 1 base and at J to 6 bases, leaving 4 bases not matched to a gene. CDR1 is SGHVS and CDR2 is FNYEAQ in the germline V gene. The CDR3 covers 15 residues.

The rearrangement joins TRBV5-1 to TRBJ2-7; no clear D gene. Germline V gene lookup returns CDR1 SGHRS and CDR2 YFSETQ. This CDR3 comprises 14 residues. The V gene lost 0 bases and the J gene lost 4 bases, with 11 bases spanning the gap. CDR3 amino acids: CASSLAPETYEQYF. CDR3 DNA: TGCGCCAGCAGCTTGGCACCCGAGACATACGAGCAGTACTTC.

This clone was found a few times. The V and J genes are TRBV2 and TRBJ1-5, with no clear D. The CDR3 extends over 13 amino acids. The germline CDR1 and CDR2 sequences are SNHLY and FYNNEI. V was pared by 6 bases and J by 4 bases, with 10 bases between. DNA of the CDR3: TGTGCCAGCAGGATGGTCAGTAATCAGCCCCAGCATTTT. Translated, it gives CASRMVSNQPQHF.

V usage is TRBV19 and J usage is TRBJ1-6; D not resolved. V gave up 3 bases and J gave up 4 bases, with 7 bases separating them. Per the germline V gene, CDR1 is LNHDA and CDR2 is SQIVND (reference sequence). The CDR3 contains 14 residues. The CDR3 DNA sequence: TGTGCCAGTAGTATGGAAGGTTATAATTCACCCCTCCACTTT. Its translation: CASSMEGYNSPLHF.

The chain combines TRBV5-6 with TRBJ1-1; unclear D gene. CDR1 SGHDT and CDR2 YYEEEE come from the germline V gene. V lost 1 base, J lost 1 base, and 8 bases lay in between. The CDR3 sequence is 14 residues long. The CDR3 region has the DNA TGTGCCAGCAGCTTGCCACAGACGAACACTGAAGCTTTCTTT. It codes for CASSLPQTNTEAFF.

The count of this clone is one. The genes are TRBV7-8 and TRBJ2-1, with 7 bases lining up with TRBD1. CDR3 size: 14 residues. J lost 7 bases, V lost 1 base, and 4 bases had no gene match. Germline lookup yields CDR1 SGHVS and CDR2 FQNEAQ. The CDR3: CASSLGGGENEQFF. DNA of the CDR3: TGTGCCAGCAGCTTAGGAGGGGGCGAGAATGAGCAGTTCTTC.

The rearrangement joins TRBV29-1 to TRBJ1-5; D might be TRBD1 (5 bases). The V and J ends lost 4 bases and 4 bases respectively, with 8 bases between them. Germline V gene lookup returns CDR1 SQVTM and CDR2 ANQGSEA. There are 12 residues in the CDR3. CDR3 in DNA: TGCAGCGTTGGGGGACGGAATCAGCCCCAGCATTTT. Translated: CSVGGRNQPQHF.

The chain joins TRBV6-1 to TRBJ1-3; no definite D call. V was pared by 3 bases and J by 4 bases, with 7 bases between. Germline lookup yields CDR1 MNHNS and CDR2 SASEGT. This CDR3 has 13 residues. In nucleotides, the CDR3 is TGTGCCAGCAGTGATAGAGCCGGAAACACCATATATTTT. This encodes CASSDRAGNTIYF.

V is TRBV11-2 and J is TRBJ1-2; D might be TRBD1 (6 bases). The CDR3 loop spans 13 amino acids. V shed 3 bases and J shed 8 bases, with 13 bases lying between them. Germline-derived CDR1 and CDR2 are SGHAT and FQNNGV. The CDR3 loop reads CASSFNRAFGYTF. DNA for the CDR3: TGTGCCAGCAGCTTTAACAGGGCCTTCGGCTACACCTTC. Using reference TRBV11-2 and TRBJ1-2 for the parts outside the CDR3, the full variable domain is EAGVAQSPRYKIIEKRQSVAFWCNPISGHATLYWYQQILGQGPKLLIQFQNNGVVDDSQLPKDRFSAERLKGVDSTLKIQPAKLEDSAVYLCASSFNRAFGYTFGSGTRLTVV.

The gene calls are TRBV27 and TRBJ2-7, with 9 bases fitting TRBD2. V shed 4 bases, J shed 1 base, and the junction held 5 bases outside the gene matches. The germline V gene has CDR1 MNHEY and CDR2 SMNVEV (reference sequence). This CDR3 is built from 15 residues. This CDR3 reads CASSSRTSASYEQYF. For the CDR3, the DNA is TGTGCCAGCAGTTCCCGGACTAGCGCGTCCTACGAGCAGTACTTC.

This CDR3 is CASSPLFTRAYTDTQYF. The CDR3 DNA sequence: TGTGCCAGCAGTCCCCTTTTCACGCGGGCGTACACAGATACGCAGTATTTT. This chain links TRBV27 with TRBJ2-3, with D possibly matching TRBD2 (5 bases). Germline V gene lookup returns CDR1 MNHEY and CDR2 SMNVEV (reference sequence). Trimming removed 5 bases at V and 2 bases at J, with 20 bases between. CDR3 size: 17 residues.

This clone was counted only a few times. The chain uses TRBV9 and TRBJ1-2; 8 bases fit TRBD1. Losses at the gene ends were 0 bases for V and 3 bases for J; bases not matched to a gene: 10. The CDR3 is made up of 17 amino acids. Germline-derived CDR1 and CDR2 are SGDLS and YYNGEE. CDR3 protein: CASSVALGQGDYYGYTF. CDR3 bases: TGTGCCAGCAGCGTAGCCCTAGGACAGGGAGATTACTATGGCTACACCTTC.

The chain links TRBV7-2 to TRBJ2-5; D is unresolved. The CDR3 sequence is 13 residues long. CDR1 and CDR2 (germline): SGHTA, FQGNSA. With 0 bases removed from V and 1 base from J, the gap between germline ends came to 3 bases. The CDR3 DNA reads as TGTGCCAGCAGCTTAGCCTTCCAAGAGACCCAGTACTTC. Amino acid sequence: CASSLAFQETQYF.

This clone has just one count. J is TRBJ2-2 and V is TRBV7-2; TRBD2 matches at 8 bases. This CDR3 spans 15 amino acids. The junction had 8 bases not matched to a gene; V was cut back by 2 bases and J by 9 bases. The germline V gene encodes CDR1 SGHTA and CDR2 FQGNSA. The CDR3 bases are TGTGCCAGCAGCTTATCCGGGGGGGCCGGTAGGGAGCTGTTTTTT. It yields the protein CASSLSGGAGRELFF.

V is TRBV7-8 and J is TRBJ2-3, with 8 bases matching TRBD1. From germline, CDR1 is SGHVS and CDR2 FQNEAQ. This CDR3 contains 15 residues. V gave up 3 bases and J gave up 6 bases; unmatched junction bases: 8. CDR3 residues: CASSFRTGGTDTQYF. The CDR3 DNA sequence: TGTGCCAGCAGCTTTAGAACAGGGGGAACGGATACGCAGTATTTT.